This T cell receptor (beta chain) was captured in a study of cytomegalovirus exposure and HLA in healthy donors. Overall study findings and caveats: According to reports, the classifier identified cytomegalovirus status with high specificity and sensitivity. Sequencing probably produced one cluster of sequence variants that were highly shared.

CDR1 and CDR2 (germline): MNHEY, SVGAGI. Deletions cut 0 bases from V and 8 bases from J, with 19 bases between. The CDR3 is 16 amino acids. As for this clone: The antigen remains undetermined.

A multiplex PCR was run with 60 Vbeta primers and 13 Jbeta primers. Sequencing was performed with immunoSEQ multiplex PCR; in TCRdb, only in-frame clones are kept and a portion is missing. The sample lists some 180,000 clones, 82% occurring once. This receptor was taken from a man between 35 and 55 years old in good health and CMV-seronegative. This rearrangement joins TRBV6-5 to TRBJ1-2; D is possibly TRBD1 (5 bases). Sequenced input: PBMCs. The CDR3: CASSYSGQGRSRGYTF. Here the CDR3 DNA reads TGTGCCAGCAGTTACTCTGGGCAGGGAAGGTCGAGGGGCTACACCTTC.